These T cell receptor beta chains were read from a single sample in a study of T cells in Graves' hyperthyroidism and ophthalmopathy. TCRdb fed the multiplex PCR reads into MiXCR, producing one record per CDR3 protein. This sample yields about 300,000 distinct CDR3 sequences, of which 13% are seen a single time; roughly 7.5% belongs to the top ten. Material: blood. The receptor set was obtained from a woman in her thirties with Graves' hyperthyroidism that later progressed to Graves' ophthalmopathy. The CDR3 runs from the conserved cysteine through the conserved F or W. A D gene is named only where the DNA matches it firmly. A clone size is listed for some rows: how often the clone was seen (once, few, many), or a class if it is expanded.

TRBV6-1	few	TRBJ2-5	-	TGTGCCAGCAGTCCGGCGGAGACCCAGTACTTC	CASSPAETQYF
TRBV3-1	many	TRBJ2-1	-	TGTGCCAGCAGCCAATACCCCGGGACCAGGAACCACAATGAGCAGTTCTTC	CASSQYPGTRNHNEQFF
TRBV27	many	TRBJ2-1	TRBD1	TGTGCCAGCAGTAGGCCCGGGACAGGGTCCTACAATGAGCAGTTCTTC	CASSRPGTGSYNEQFF
TRBV9	few	TRBJ2-7	-	TGTGCCAGCAGCGTAGGAGGGATTGGCGAGCAGTACTTC	CASSVGGIGEQYF
TRBV10-3	-	TRBJ1-2	-	TGTGCCATCAGTGAGTATGGGAACTATGGCTACACCTTC	CAISEYGNYGYTF
TRBV30	-	TRBJ1-5	-	TGTGCCTGGTCGGGCTATACGGGGCCCCAGCATTTT	CAWSGYTGPQHF
TRBV5-1	many	TRBJ1-1	TRBD1	TGCGCCAGCAGCTCCTTAGGACAGGATGAAGCTTTCTTT	CASSSLGQDEAFF
TRBV7-9	few	TRBJ1-2	TRBD1	TGTGCCAGCGGCAGTACCGAAACAGGGACAGGGGCCTACTATGGCTACACCTTC	CASGSTETGTGAYYGYTF
TRBV27	-	TRBJ2-1	TRBD2	TGTGCCAGCAGTTCTATTCTACTAGCGGGAGAGGCCAATGAGCAGTTCTTC	CASSSILLAGEANEQFF
TRBV11-2	many	TRBJ2-1	-	TGTGCCAGCAGCTTTCGACTTTACAATGAGCAGTTCTTC	CASSFRLYNEQFF
TRBV29-1	few	TRBJ2-2	-	TGCAGCGTTGATCCAGAGGGCGACACCGGGGAGCTGTTTTTT	CSVDPEGDTGELFF
TRBV7-2	many	TRBJ2-7	-	TGTGCCAGCAGCTTAGCGCTGGGGAACCTCTACGAGCAGTACTTC	CASSLALGNLYEQYF
TRBV5-6	-	TRBJ1-2	-	TGTGCCAGCAGCTTCTCAGGGAAGAGTGGCTACACCTTC	CASSFSGKSGYTF
TRBV6-2/TRBV6-3	many	TRBJ2-3	-	TGTGCCAGCAGACAACTCCAGACTCCACTAGGCACAGATACGCAGTATTTT	CASRQLQTPLGTDTQYF
TRBV19	many	TRBJ1-2	-	TGTGCCAGTAGGATCGCCTCCGGACGGAGCTTCTACACCTTC	CASRIASGRSFYTF
TRBV7-2	many	TRBJ2-7	TRBD2	TGTGCCAGCAGCTTAGTTGGCGGGAGCCCCTACGAGCAGTACTTC	CASSLVGGSPYEQYF
TRBV7-9	many	TRBJ2-7	-	TGTGCCAGCAGCTTATCTACGGTCTACGAGCAGTACTTC	CASSLSTVYEQYF
TRBV27	many	TRBJ1-2	-	TGTGCCAGCAGTTTGGCAGGGGATAACTATGGCTACACCTTC	CASSLAGDNYGYTF
TRBV9	many	TRBJ2-3	-	TGTGCCAGCAGCGTAGACGGGGACCTCACAGATACGCAGTATTTT	CASSVDGDLTDTQYF
TRBV3-1	many	TRBJ1-5	TRBD1	TGTGCCAGCAGCCAAGATGAACAGGGGAATCAGCCCCAGCATTTT	CASSQDEQGNQPQHF
TRBV19	-	TRBJ2-7	-	TGTGCCAGTAGTATATCAAGGGGTTCCTACGAGCAGTACTTC	CASSISRGSYEQYF
TRBV19	few	TRBJ2-1	-	TGTGCCAGTATGGGGGGAGCTATTTATAATGAGCAGTTCTTC	CASMGGAIYNEQFF
TRBV6-2/TRBV6-3	many	TRBJ2-2	-	TGTGCCAGCAGGCGGGACGGCGCGAACACCGGGGAGCTGTTTTTT	CASRRDGANTGELFF
TRBV28	many	TRBJ2-3	-	TGTGCCAGCAGTTCTACCACAACCGGGGCGCAGTATTTT	CASSSTTTGAQYF